The source of this T cell receptor (beta chain) is a study of pediatric ulcerative colitis. Study-wide context: Most patients had pancolitis, and two had left-sided colitis.

Study results and caveats: Acute severe colitis showed lower rectal diversity from clonal expansions. Compared with controls, ulcerative colitis showed greater blood-rectum clone sharing.

To note about this clone: No antigen is known for it.

V was cut by 0 bases and J by 0 bases, with 22 bases left in between. The CDR3 is 19 residues long. Per the germline V gene, CDR1 is SGHDT and CDR2 is YYEEEE. Using immunoSEQ multiplex PCR, the repertoire was profiled, and TCRdb retains in-frame clones only, with some absent. The sample has around 68,000 clones; just over 75% are singletons. Input material: blood. The chain has TRBV5-6 and TRBJ2-7; D not certain. The clonotype comes from a boy younger than 18 with moderate ulcerative colitis. CDR3: CASSLEGRPSAWSSYEQYF. DNA of the CDR3: TGTGCCAGCAGCTTGGAAGGAAGACCCTCGGCGTGGAGCTCCTACGAGCAGTACTTC.